The clone carrying this T cell receptor beta chain ranks as medium-sized. What it binds is unknown. This entry belongs to a study of metastatic and nonmetastatic thyroid tumors. All patients were untreated before thyroid surgery. With MiXCR, TCRdb called clones anew from the PCR reads. The sample consists of thousands of clones, around 19% of them appearing once. CDR3 length: 14 residues. Looked up from germline, CDR1 is SEHNR and CDR2 is FQNEAQ (reference sequence). Trimming stripped 5 bases from V and 3 bases from J, with 8 bases between. Study results and caveats: Patients with malignant thyroid tumors reportedly had significantly higher TCR beta diversity than those with benign nodules, in blood and tumor.

The sample was adjacent normal tissue. This chain uses TRBV7-9 with TRBJ2-6; D not certain. The receptor was derived from a female donor with papillary thyroid cancer or a benign thyroid nodule (not recorded which). Some clones in this sample may be carry-over from other donors' samples. The DNA of the CDR3 is TGTGCCAGCAGCGTTATGGATGGGGCCAACGTCCTGACTTTC. Translated: CASSVMDGANVLTF.